The clone carrying this TCR beta chain was counted only a few times. What it binds is not known. Using its own MiXCR run on the reads, TCRdb lists one record per CDR3 protein. Found here are about 500,000 distinct CDR3 sequences, 33% of them singletons; the top ten hold 17%. V was pared by 5 bases and J by 9 bases, with 10 bases of the junction left unmatched. From germline, CDR1 is SGHNT and CDR2 YENEEA. The CDR3 loop spans 15 amino acids. This record comes from a study of T cell repertoires in cytomegalovirus infection. Study overall: Use of recently identified HLA-C-restricted and well-studied HLA-B-restricted CMV epitopes was part of the study. Both a matching HLA type and CMV infection were indicated by public TCR beta signatures.

Study-wide findings and caveats: HLA-C-restricted CMV-specific TCR beta clonotypes prevailed in the ex vivo response. Public TCR beta family frequency separated CMV-and-HLA carriers, including in an independent cohort.

This chain uses TRBV11-3 with TRBJ2-1; 10 positions agree with TRBD2. The clonotype comes from a human donor in good health (CMV status not recorded). Some clones in this sample may be carry-over from other donors' samples. Sequenced here: cultured PBMCs, sampled from culture after CMV antigen stimulation. In nucleotides, the CDR3 is TGTGCCAGCAGCCCTGGGCTAGCGGGAGTTCTTGAGCAGTTCTTC. It codes for CASSPGLAGVLEQFF.